These 17 T cell receptor beta chains share one sample of origin, sequenced in a study of Ad26.COV2.S vaccination and SARS-CoV-2 variants. Generated by immunoSEQ multiplex PCR, the TCRdb table keeps only in-frame clones and is missing some. The sample has 350,000 to 450,000 clones, under 95% seen once. Sequenced here: peripheral blood, sampled after recovery from COVID-19. These receptors were taken from a human donor who had recovered from COVID-19.

CDR3 protein: CASSRNIATEAFF. In DNA form, the CDR3 reads TGTGCCAGCAGCCGGAATATAGCGACTGAAGCTTTCTTT. The chain recombines TRBV27 with TRBJ1-1, with unresolved D. This CDR3 has 13 amino acids. CDR1 is MNHEY, CDR2 SMNVEV, per germline (reference sequence). Trimming left V 6 bases short and J 5 bases short, with 13 bases between.

The rearrangement links TRBV4-1 to TRBJ1-3, with D unresolved. Germline assignment: CDR1 MGHRA and CDR2 YSYEKL. There are 18 residues in the CDR3. Trimming took off 6 bases at V and 0 bases at J, with 21 bases between the two ends. This CDR3 is CASRTSLRGAASGNTIYF. The CDR3 DNA reads as TGCGCCAGCAGAACTTCACTTCGCGGCGCGGCCTCTGGAAACACCATATATTTT.

V is TRBV7-9 and J is TRBJ1-1, with D perhaps TRBD1 (5 bases). The CDR3 covers 16 residues. V was trimmed by 1 base and J by 1 base, leaving 13 bases between them. CDR1 is SEHNR, CDR2 FQNEAQ, per germline (reference sequence). This CDR3 reads CASSLEGARWNTEAFF. CDR3 bases: TGTGCCAGCAGCTTAGAAGGGGCGCGATGGAACACTGAAGCTTTCTTT.

This sequence joins TRBV6-4 and TRBJ1-6, with D unresolved. Germline CDR1 and CDR2: MRHNA and SNTAGT. The CDR3 totals 14 residues. Trimming cost V 5 bases and J 6 bases, with 11 bases left between them. The CDR3: CASSLEPVNSPLHF. The CDR3 DNA sequence: TGTGCCAGCAGTTTGGAACCCGTTAATTCACCCCTCCACTTT.

The chain couples TRBV6-5 to TRBJ1-1, with D possibly TRBD1 on 5 matching bases. V lost 6 bases and J lost 0, with 14 bases in between. Germline-derived CDR1 and CDR2 are MNHEY and SVGAGI. The CDR3 loop spans 15 amino acids. In DNA, the CDR3 is TGTGCCAGCAGGCTTGACAGAGCGATGAACACTGAAGCTTTCTTT. It codes for CASRLDRAMNTEAFF.

CDR3 nucleotide sequence: TGTGCCAGCAGTGACAACAGGGGGCAAGAGACCCAGTACTTC. It is translated as CASSDNRGQETQYF. The genes are TRBV6-1 and TRBJ2-5; TRBD1 aligns across 8 bases. This CDR3 is 14 amino acids long. The trim removed 3 bases at V and 2 bases at J, leaving 2 bases unmatched. The germline gives CDR1 MNHNS, CDR2 SASEGT.

This chain connects TRBV11-2 to TRBJ2-3; 10 bases are a match to TRBD2. The V and J ends lost 6 bases and 1 base, in that order; junction bases with no gene match: 7. The CDR3 sequence is 16 residues long. Germline assignment: CDR1 SGHAT and CDR2 FQNNGV. This CDR3 is CASRNIAGGRTDTQYF. In nucleotides, the CDR3 is TGTGCCAGCAGGAACATAGCGGGGGGCCGCACAGATACGCAGTATTTT.

The chain has TRBV9 and TRBJ2-2; D remains ambiguous. Trimming removed 5 bases at V and 6 bases at J, with 8 bases between. Germline CDR1 SGDLS, CDR2 YYNGEE. The CDR3 has 12 amino acids. CDR3 nucleotide sequence: TGTGCCAGCAGGCAAGAGCCCGGGGAGCTGTTTTTT. It translates to CASRQEPGELFF.

This rearrangement joins TRBV12-5 to TRBJ2-1; TRBD1 aligns across 10 bases. Germline loops: CDR1 LGHNT, CDR2 FRNRAP. V was pared by 5 bases and J by 7 bases, with 8 bases of the junction left unmatched. This CDR3 region has 15 residues. The DNA of the CDR3 is TGTGCTAGTGGTAACCGGGACAGGGGACCGAATGAGCAGTTCTTC. This codes for CASGNRDRGPNEQFF.

The rearrangement links TRBV5-6 to TRBJ1-3; D not certain. The CDR3 is made up of 11 amino acids. V lost 5 bases and J 3 bases, leaving 3 bases between the germline ends. From germline, CDR1 is SGHDT and CDR2 YYEEEE. The CDR3 nucleotides read TGTGCCAGCAGTTTTGGAAACACCATATATTTT. Protein: CASSFGNTIYF.

The rearrangement joins TRBV18 to TRBJ2-1, with 14 bases identical to TRBD2. Per the germline V gene, CDR1 is KGHSH and CDR2 is LQKENI. The CDR3 is 14 amino acids. V was pared by 3 bases and J by 10 bases, with 2 bases of the junction left unmatched. This CDR3 is CASSPGLAGDEQFF. CDR3 DNA sequence: TGTGCCAGCTCACCGGGACTAGCGGGGGACGAGCAGTTCTTC.

The V and J genes are TRBV5-1 and TRBJ1-1; D unclear. Trimming removed 0 bases at V and 3 bases at J, with 15 bases between. The CDR3 is 16 amino acids. Germline-derived CDR1 and CDR2 are SGHRS and YFSETQ. The CDR3 here is CASSLAYGRFDTEAFF. In nucleotides, the CDR3 is TGCGCCAGCAGCTTGGCGTACGGCAGGTTCGACACTGAAGCTTTCTTT. The full variable domain, rest sourced from reference TRBV5-1 and TRBJ1-1, is KAGVTQTPRYLIKTRGQQVTLSCSPISGHRSVSWYQQTPGQGLQFLFEYFSETQRNKGNFPGRFSGRQFSNSRSEMNVSTLELGDSALYLCASSLAYGRFDTEAFFGQGTRLTVV.

The V call is TRBV13, the J call TRBJ1-2; the match to TRBD1 covers 7 bases. The germline V gene has CDR1 PRHDT and CDR2 FYEKMQ (reference sequence). The CDR3 is made up of 14 amino acids. V lost 2 bases, J lost 5 bases, and 5 bases stayed unmatched. The CDR3 DNA reads TGTGCCAGCAGCTTAAACAGGGGAGGATATGGCTACACCTTC. Translated: CASSLNRGGYGYTF.

The chain is built from TRBV5-1 and TRBJ2-1, with D perhaps TRBD2 (5 bases). Per the germline V gene, CDR1 is SGHRS and CDR2 is YFSETQ. Trimming shortened V by 4 bases and J by 8 bases, and 7 bases separated the two germline ends. The CDR3 consists of 11 residues. The CDR3 nucleotides are TGCGCCAGCAGCAAGAGGGATGAGCAGTTCTTC. It specifies CASSKRDEQFF.

The chain carries TRBV6-5 and TRBJ1-5; the D is unclear. Germline CDR1 reads MNHEY; CDR2 reads SVGAGI. Trimming pared 6 bases from V and 4 bases from J, leaving 16 bases between. The CDR3 sequence is 15 residues long. DNA of the CDR3: TGTGCCAGCAGATCCGGGGTGGGCTTTAATCAGCCCCAGCATTTT. Amino acids: CASRSGVGFNQPQHF.

The chain recombines TRBV7-9 with TRBJ2-7; perhaps TRBD2 as D (6 bases). The CDR3 consists of 14 residues. The V gene's germline CDR1 is SEHNR and CDR2 FQNEAQ (reference sequence). The germline V and J ends were trimmed by 1 base and 5 bases, with 12 bases remaining between them. The CDR3 coding sequence is TGTGCCAGCAGCTTAGGTGGCAGGGAGGACGAGCAGTACTTC. Translation gives CASSLGGREDEQYF.

This clone was counted once. The genes are TRBV24-1 and TRBJ2-1; TRBD2 aligns across 9 bases. V was pared by 4 bases and J by 3 bases, with 3 bases of the junction left unmatched. The CDR3 spans 15 residues. Per the germline V gene, CDR1 is KGHDR and CDR2 is SFDVKD. Here the CDR3 reads CATSDRSGGYNEQFF. In DNA form, the CDR3 reads TGTGCCACCAGTGACCGTAGCGGGGGCTACAATGAGCAGTTCTTC.